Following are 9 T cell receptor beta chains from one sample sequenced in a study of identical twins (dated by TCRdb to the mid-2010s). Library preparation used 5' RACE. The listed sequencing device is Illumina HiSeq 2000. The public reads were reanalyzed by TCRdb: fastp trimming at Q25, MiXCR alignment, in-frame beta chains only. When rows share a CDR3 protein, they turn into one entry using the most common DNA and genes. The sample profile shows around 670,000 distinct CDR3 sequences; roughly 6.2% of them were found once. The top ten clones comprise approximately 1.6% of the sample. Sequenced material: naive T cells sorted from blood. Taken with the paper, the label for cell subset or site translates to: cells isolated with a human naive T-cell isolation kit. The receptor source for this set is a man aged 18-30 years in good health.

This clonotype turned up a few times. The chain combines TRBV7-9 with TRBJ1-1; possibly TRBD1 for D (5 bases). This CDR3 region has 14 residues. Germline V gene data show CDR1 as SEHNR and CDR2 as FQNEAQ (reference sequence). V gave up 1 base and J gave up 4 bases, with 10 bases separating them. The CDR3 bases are TGTGCCAGCAGCTTAGTGGGGGGACCCACTGAAGCTTTCTTT. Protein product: CASSLVGGPTEAFF. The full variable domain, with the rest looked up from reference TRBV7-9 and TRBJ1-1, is DTGVSQNPRHKITKRGQNVTFRCDPISEHNRLYWYRQTLGQGPEFLTYFQNEAQLEKSRLLSDRFSAERPKGSFSTLEIQRTEQGDSAMYLCASSLVGGPTEAFFGQGTRLTVV.

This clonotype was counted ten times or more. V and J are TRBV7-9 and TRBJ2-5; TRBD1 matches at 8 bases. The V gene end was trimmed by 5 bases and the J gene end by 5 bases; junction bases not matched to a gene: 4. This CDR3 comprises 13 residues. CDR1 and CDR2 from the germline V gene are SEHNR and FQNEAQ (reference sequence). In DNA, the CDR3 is TGTGCCAGCAGCCCAGGGGGCCTGGAGACCCAGTACTTC. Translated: CASSPGGLETQYF.

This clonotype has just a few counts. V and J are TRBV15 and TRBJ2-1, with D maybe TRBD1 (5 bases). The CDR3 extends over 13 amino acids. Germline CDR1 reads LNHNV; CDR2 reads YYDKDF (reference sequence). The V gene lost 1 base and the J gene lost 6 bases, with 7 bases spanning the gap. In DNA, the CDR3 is TGTGCCACCAGCAGAGTCAGGGCCAATGAGCAGTTCTTC. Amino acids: CATSRVRANEQFF. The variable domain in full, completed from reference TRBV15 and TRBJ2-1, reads DAMVIQNPRYQVTQFGKPVTLSCSQTLNHNVMYWYQQKSSQAPKLLFHYYDKDFNNEADTPDNFQSRRPNTSFCFLDIRSPGLGDTAMYLCATSRVRANEQFFGPGTRLTVL.

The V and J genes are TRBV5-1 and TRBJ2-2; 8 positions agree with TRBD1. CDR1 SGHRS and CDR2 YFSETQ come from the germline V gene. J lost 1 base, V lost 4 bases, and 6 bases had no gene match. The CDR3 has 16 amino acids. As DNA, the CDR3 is TGCGCCAGCAGCATAATGACAGGGGTGAACACCGGGGAGCTGTTTTTT. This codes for CASSIMTGVNTGELFF.

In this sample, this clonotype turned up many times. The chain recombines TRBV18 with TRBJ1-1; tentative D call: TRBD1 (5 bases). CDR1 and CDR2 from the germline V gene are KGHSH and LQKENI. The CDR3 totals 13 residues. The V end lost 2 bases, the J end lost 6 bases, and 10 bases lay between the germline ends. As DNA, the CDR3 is TGTGCCAGCTCACCAATTGGGGACCCTGAAGCTTTCTTT. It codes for CASSPIGDPEAFF.

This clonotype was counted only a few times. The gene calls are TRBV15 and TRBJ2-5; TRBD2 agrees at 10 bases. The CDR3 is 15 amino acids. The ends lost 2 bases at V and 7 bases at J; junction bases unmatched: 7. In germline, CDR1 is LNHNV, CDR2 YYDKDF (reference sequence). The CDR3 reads CATSRLAGEGGTQYF. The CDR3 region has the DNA TGTGCCACCAGCAGACTAGCGGGAGAGGGCGGGACCCAGTACTTC.

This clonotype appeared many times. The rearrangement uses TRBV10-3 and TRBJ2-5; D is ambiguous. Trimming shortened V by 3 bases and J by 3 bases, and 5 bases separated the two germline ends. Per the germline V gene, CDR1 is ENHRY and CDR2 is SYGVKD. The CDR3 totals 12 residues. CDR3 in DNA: TGTGCCATCAGTGAAAGGGAAGAGACCCAGTACTTC. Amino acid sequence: CAISEREETQYF.

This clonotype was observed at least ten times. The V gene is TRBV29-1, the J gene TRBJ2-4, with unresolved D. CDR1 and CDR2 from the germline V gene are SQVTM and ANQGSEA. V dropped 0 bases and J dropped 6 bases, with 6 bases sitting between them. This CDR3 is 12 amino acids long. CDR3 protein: CSVEDLINIQYF. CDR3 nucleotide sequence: TGCAGCGTTGAAGATTTAATAAACATTCAGTACTTC.

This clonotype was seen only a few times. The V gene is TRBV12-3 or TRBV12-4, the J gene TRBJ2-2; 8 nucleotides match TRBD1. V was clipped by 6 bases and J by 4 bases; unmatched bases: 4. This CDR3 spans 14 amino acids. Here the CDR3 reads CASSTGGLTGELFF. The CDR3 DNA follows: TGTGCCAGCAGCACAGGGGGACTCACCGGGGAGCTGTTTTTT.